The 29 T cell receptor beta chains given below trace back to one sample, sequenced in a study of response to subunit inactivated influenza vaccine. One entry per CDR3 protein results from TCRdb running MiXCR on the RT-PCR reads. The top ten clones hold around 10% of a sample with 500,000 to 600,000 distinct CDR3 sequences, around 15% of them seen once. Sample: PBMCs from blood, taken about 13 days after vaccination. The origin of the receptors is a man aged 45-60 years who received an inactivated influenza vaccine.

In this sample, this clonotype turned up many times. This chain joins TRBV3-1 and TRBJ1-6; D is uncertain. V gave up 1 base and J gave up 7 bases, with 5 bases separating them. The CDR3 consists of 13 residues. The V gene's germline CDR1 is LGHDT and CDR2 YNNKEL (reference sequence). CDR3 sequence: CASSQVRNSPLHF. CDR3 DNA: TGTGCCAGCAGCCAAGTAAGAAATTCACCCCTCCACTTT. The complete variable domain, with remaining parts taken from reference TRBV3-1 and TRBJ1-6, reads DTAVSQTPKYLVTQMGNDKSIKCEQNLGHDTMYWYKQDSKKFLKIMFSYNNKELIINETVPNRFSPKSPDKAHLNLHINSLELGDSAVYFCASSQVRNSPLHFGNGTRLTVT.

Here the CDR3 reads CASTLRQGGDTQYF. For the CDR3, the DNA is TGTGCCAGCACCCTTAGACAGGGGGGGGATACGCAGTATTTT. This sequence joins TRBV28 and TRBJ2-3, with TRBD1 matching 9 bases. The CDR3 extends over 14 amino acids. Germline CDR1 reads MDHEN; CDR2 reads SYDVKM. The V and J ends lost 7 bases and 6 bases, in that order; junction bases with no gene match: 8.

In its sample, this clonotype was seen a few times. V and J are TRBV7-2 and TRBJ2-7, with a weak D call TRBD2 (5 bases). V lost 1 base, J lost 2 bases, and 12 bases lay in between. The CDR3 extends over 15 amino acids. Germline loops: CDR1 SGHTA, CDR2 FQGNSA. CDR3 sequence reads: CASSLDGINAYEQYF. The CDR3 DNA is TGTGCCAGCAGCTTAGACGGGATAAACGCCTACGAGCAGTACTTC.

Many counts were recorded for this clonotype. The genes are TRBV25-1 and TRBJ2-7; D gene unclear. Germline loops: CDR1 MGHDK, CDR2 SYGVNS. V was shortened by 3 bases and J by 2 bases, with 14 bases between the two germline ends. The CDR3 spans 15 residues. This chain's CDR3 is CASSEWYVVTYEQYF. In DNA form, the CDR3 reads TGTGCCAGCAGTGAGTGGTACGTGGTGACCTACGAGCAGTACTTC.

A few counts support this clonotype. The rearrangement links TRBV2 to TRBJ2-7; 10 bases agree with TRBD1. The CDR3 length is 14 residues. V was clipped by 7 bases and J by 1 base; unmatched bases: 4. Germline CDR1 reads SNHLY; CDR2 reads FYNNEI. CDR3 sequence: CASNRDRGSYEQYF. In nucleotides, the CDR3 is TGTGCCAGCAACCGGGACAGGGGTTCCTACGAGCAGTACTTC.

This clonotype has only a few counts. The chain carries TRBV3-1 and TRBJ2-1; 13 positions match TRBD2. The germline gives CDR1 LGHDT, CDR2 YNNKEL (reference sequence). Trimming took 3 bases from V and 8 from J; bases not matched to a gene: 10. This CDR3 has 17 residues. The CDR3 reads CASSQGLAGRFSDEQFF. The CDR3 coding sequence is TGTGCCAGCAGCCAGGGACTAGCGGGGAGGTTCTCTGATGAGCAGTTCTTC.

This clonotype was seen only a few times. The chain recombines TRBV6-5 with TRBJ1-4; 9 bases fit TRBD1. J was trimmed by 5 bases and V by 3 bases; bases with no gene match: 1. Looked up from germline, CDR1 is MNHEY and CDR2 is SVGAGI. The CDR3 length is 14 residues. CDR3 residues: CASSYGTGNEKLFF. DNA for the CDR3: TGTGCCAGCAGTTATGGGACAGGGAATGAAAAACTGTTTTTT.

A few counts support this clonotype. V and J are TRBV6-1 and TRBJ1-5; D gene uncertain. The ends were cut back, 4 bases at V and 0 bases at J, with 10 bases in the middle. This CDR3 region has 15 residues. Germline V gene lookup returns CDR1 MNHNS and CDR2 SASEGT. CDR3 amino acids: CASSGTTLSNQPQHF. The CDR3 region has the DNA TGTGCCAGCAGTGGGACGACCCTTAGCAATCAGCCCCAGCATTTT.

The chain couples TRBV20-1 to TRBJ1-5; 8 bases align to TRBD1. Per germline, CDR1 DFQATT and CDR2 SNEGSKA (reference sequence). CDR3 size: 14 residues. The CDR3 loop reads CSATGGRGNQPQHF. Written as DNA, the CDR3 is TGCAGCGCCACAGGGGGTAGGGGCAATCAGCCCCAGCATTTT.

The chain employs TRBV15 and TRBJ2-1; 10 nucleotides agree with TRBD2. The germline V gene encodes CDR1 LNHNV and CDR2 YYDKDF (reference sequence). Trimming removed 5 bases from V and 2 bases from J; junction bases left unmatched: 6. CDR3 size: 16 residues. The DNA of the CDR3 is TGTGCCACCAGCCCATCTAGCGGGAGCACCTACAATGAGCAGTTCTTC. It translates to CATSPSSGSTYNEQFF.

This chain's CDR3 is CASRTSGGNAQYF. The CDR3 bases are TGTGCCAGCAGAACTAGCGGGGGGAACGCGCAGTATTTT. The chain couples TRBV5-6 to TRBJ2-3; 12 bases are shared with TRBD2. The CDR3 runs 13 residues. With V trimmed by 5 bases and J by 10 bases, 5 bases remained unmatched. CDR1 is SGHDT, CDR2 YYEEEE, per germline.

The chain is built from TRBV9 and TRBJ1-4; D unresolved. The V end lost 0 bases, the J end lost 5 bases, and 11 bases lay between the germline ends. CDR3 length: 15 amino acids. Germline CDR1 SGDLS, CDR2 YYNGEE. CDR3 region: CASSVGEFPNEKLFF. The CDR3 nucleotides are TGTGCCAGCAGCGTAGGTGAATTCCCCAATGAAAAACTGTTTTTT. Combining the CDR3 with reference TRBV9 and TRBJ1-4 gives the whole variable domain DSGVTQTPKHLITATGQRVTLRCSPRSGDLSVYWYQQSLDQGLQFLIQYYNGEERAKGNILERFSAQQFPDLHSELNLSSLELGDSALYFCASSVGEFPNEKLFFGSGTQLSVL.

This clonotype was seen a few times. The V and J genes are TRBV29-1 and TRBJ1-1; no reliable D call. Trimming left V 6 bases short and J 0 bases short, with 14 bases between. The length of the CDR3 is 14 residues. Germline V gene sequence: CDR1 SQVTM, CDR2 ANQGSEA. DNA of the CDR3: TGCAGCGTCCAAGGGATCGGCCTGAACACTGAAGCTTTCTTT. Encoded protein: CSVQGIGLNTEAFF.

This rearrangement joins TRBV29-1 to TRBJ2-7; 11 bases are a match to TRBD2. CDR1 SQVTM and CDR2 ANQGSEA come from the germline V gene. The CDR3 length is 14 residues. V lost 4 bases and J lost 3; bases outside the gene matches: 5. CDR3 DNA: TGCAGCGTTGCCCCCGGGACTAGCGGCTACGAGCAGTACTTC. This sequence encodes CSVAPGTSGYEQYF.

This clonotype was seen many times. The chain links TRBV3-1 to TRBJ2-4, with no clear D. CDR1 is LGHDT and CDR2 is YNNKEL in the germline V gene (reference sequence). CDR3 size: 15 residues. Trimming shortened V by 4 bases and J by 1 base, and 11 bases separated the two germline ends. DNA of the CDR3: TGTGCCAGCAGCCTGAGCGTCGGGGCCAAAAACATTCAGTACTTC. This sequence encodes CASSLSVGAKNIQYF.

The chain joins TRBV30 to TRBJ2-7; the D is unclear. This CDR3 contains 11 residues. V lost 3 bases to trimming and J lost 6 bases, with 9 bases between them. CDR1 GTSNPN and CDR2 SVGIG come from the germline V gene (reference sequence). The CDR3 DNA follows: TGTGCCTGGAGAGGTACGTTCGAGCAGTACTTC. Its translation is CAWRGTFEQYF.

The V and J genes are TRBV30 and TRBJ1-6, with D possibly matching TRBD1 (5 bases). Germline CDR1 is GTSNPN and CDR2 is SVGIG (reference sequence). The CDR3 loop spans 13 amino acids. The germline V and J ends were trimmed by 3 bases and 6 bases, with 9 bases remaining between them. CDR3: CAWRDGGNSPLHF. The CDR3 DNA reads TGTGCCTGGAGGGACGGGGGTAATTCACCCCTCCACTTT.

The chain recombines TRBV9 with TRBJ2-1; 9 bases are a match to TRBD2. The length of the CDR3 is 19 residues. Germline V gene lookup returns CDR1 SGDLS and CDR2 YYNGEE. V shed 0 bases, J shed 4 bases, and the junction held 14 bases outside the gene matches. The CDR3 protein is CASSVGSGRGWDIYNEQFF. For the CDR3, the DNA is TGTGCCAGCAGCGTAGGTAGCGGGAGAGGTTGGGATATATACAATGAGCAGTTCTTC.

This chain connects TRBV28 to TRBJ1-5; D possibly corresponds to TRBD1 (5 bases). Germline V gene sequence: CDR1 MDHEN, CDR2 SYDVKM. The CDR3 consists of 18 residues. The germline V and J ends were trimmed by 4 bases and 0 bases, with 19 bases remaining between them. The CDR3: CASSSSFRGVYSNQPQHF. CDR3 DNA sequence: TGTGCCAGCAGTTCATCCTTCAGAGGGGTCTATAGCAATCAGCCCCAGCATTTT. The full variable domain, in which reference TRBV28 and TRBJ1-5 provide the parts outside the CDR3, is DVKVTQSSRYLVKRTGEKVFLECVQDMDHENMFWYRQDPGLGLRLIYFSYDVKMKEKGDIPEGYSVSREKKERFSLILESASTNQTSMYLCASSSSFRGVYSNQPQHFGDGTRLSIL.

A remark on this clonotype: The CDR3 carries no conserved terminal phenylalanine or tryptophan, so it likely arises from a read error. The V call is TRBV10-1, the J call TRBJ2-7, with 7 bases that match TRBD1. CDR1 and CDR2 from the germline V gene are WNHNN and SYGVQD (reference sequence). The CDR3 has 15 residues. Unmatched junction bases numbered 8, after V lost 2 bases and J lost 4 bases. The CDR3, as DNA: TGCGCCAGCAGTGAGCTCACGGACAGGAGGTACGAGCAGTACTTG. Its translation is CASSELTDRRYEQYL.

This chain uses TRBV20-1 with TRBJ2-1, with D tentatively TRBD2 (5 bases). This CDR3 contains 16 residues. The germline V gene encodes CDR1 DFQATT and CDR2 SNEGSKA (reference sequence). V gave up 5 bases and J gave up 5 bases, with 22 bases separating them. In nucleotides, the CDR3 is TGCAGTGCTTCTTACCCGGGGATTATCCACCACAATGAGCAGTTCTTC. Amino acid sequence: CSASYPGIIHHNEQFF.

This rearrangement joins TRBV12-3 or TRBV12-4 to TRBJ2-1; 7 bases line up with TRBD2. V shed 2 bases, J shed 8 bases, and the junction held 12 bases outside the gene matches. The CDR3 is 16 residues long. In DNA form, the CDR3 reads TGTGCCAGCAGTTTATACGGGACTAAATTGGGGCATGAGCAGTTCTTC. It encodes CASSLYGTKLGHEQFF.

This clonotype was seen ten or more times. The chain recombines TRBV5-1 with TRBJ2-2, with D unclear. Germline V CDR1 and CDR2: SGHRS, YFSETQ. Trimming took off 2 bases at V and 5 bases at J, with 13 bases between the two ends. This CDR3 spans 15 amino acids. DNA for the CDR3: TGCGCCAGCAGCTTCCAATCCGAGGTGACCGGGGAGCTGTTTTTT. It yields the protein CASSFQSEVTGELFF.

In this sample, this clonotype turned up many times. The chain recombines TRBV20-1 with TRBJ2-7; D remains unclear. The V end lost 3 bases, the J end lost 1 base, and 7 bases lay between the germline ends. The germline gives CDR1 DFQATT, CDR2 SNEGSKA (reference sequence). This CDR3 is built from 12 residues. CDR3 bases: TGCAGTGCTAGGGACGGATCCTACGAGCAGTACTTC. It is translated as CSARDGSYEQYF.

The chain is built from TRBV9 and TRBJ2-1, with 7 bases lining up with TRBD2. V lost 3 bases and J lost 0; bases outside the gene matches: 6. This CDR3 has 16 amino acids. The V gene's germline CDR1 is SGDLS and CDR2 YYNGEE. The CDR3 sequence is CASSGSSGSSYNEQFF. The CDR3 DNA follows: TGTGCCAGCAGCGGTTCTAGCGGCAGCTCCTACAATGAGCAGTTCTTC.

The chain combines TRBV4-3 with TRBJ2-1; D remains ambiguous. The V end was cut by 1 base, the J end by 15 bases, with 13 bases between. This CDR3 has 12 residues. Germline V gene lookup returns CDR1 LGHNA and CDR2 YSLEER. CDR3 amino acids: CASSQGGDGLFF. The CDR3 nucleotides read TGCGCCAGCAGCCAAGGAGGAGACGGGTTGTTCTTC.

This clonotype came up a few times. The chain carries TRBV5-6 and TRBJ1-1; 7 bases map to TRBD1. V lost 2 bases, J lost 4 bases, and 2 bases stayed unmatched. This CDR3 spans 13 amino acids. The V gene's germline CDR1 is SGHDT and CDR2 YYEEEE. The CDR3 protein is CASSFSGGTEAFF. For the CDR3, the DNA is TGTGCCAGCAGCTTTTCAGGGGGCACTGAAGCTTTCTTT.

The gene calls are TRBV24-1 and TRBJ1-2; D gene unclear. CDR3 length: 11 residues. The germline gives CDR1 KGHDR, CDR2 SFDVKD. Between the trimmed V and J ends, which lost 5 bases and 8 bases, there was a span of 8 bases. The CDR3 bases are TGTGCCACCAGTGCCCCAGACGGCTACACCTTC. This encodes CATSAPDGYTF.

This sequence joins TRBV12-3 or TRBV12-4 and TRBJ2-7, with 11 bases aligning to TRBD2. This CDR3 region has 17 residues. V shed 5 bases, J shed 4 bases, and the junction held 13 bases outside the gene matches. CDR3 in amino acids: CASSVLAGGTNRYEQYF. CDR3 sequence (DNA): TGTGCCAGCAGTGTGCTAGCGGGGGGCACGAATCGATACGAGCAGTACTTC.